These T cell receptor beta chains were read from a single sample in a study of T cell repertoires in cytomegalovirus infection. TCRdb used MiXCR to reprocess the reads, holding one entry per CDR3 protein. The table records 800,000 to 950,000 distinct CDR3 sequences, around a third of them present only once. These receptors have no identified antigens. The specimen comprised cultured CD8+ T cells from PBMCs, sampled from culture after CMV antigen stimulation. The receptor set was obtained from a human donor in good health (CMV status not recorded). Some clones in this sample may be carry-over from other donors' samples. CDR3s include the opening cysteine and the closing phenylalanine or tryptophan. A D gene is named only where the DNA matches it firmly. Clone sizes are given selectively: once, few, many, or a class where the clone is expanded.

>.|TRBJ2-2|TRBV11-2|.
CASSQRTENTGELFF
TGTGCCAGCAGCCAACGGACAGAAAACACCGGGGAGCTGTTTTTT
>.|TRBJ2-2|TRBV27|.
CASSFRPLGELFF
TGTGCCAGCAGTTTTAGGCCGCTCGGGGAGCTGTTTTTT
>.|TRBJ1-2|TRBV5-6|.
CASSLSTVNRYYGYTF
TGTGCCAGCAGCTTGTCCACAGTTAACCGATACTATGGCTACACCTTC
>few|TRBJ2-1|TRBV7-6|TRBD2
CASSPRRLAGTNEQFF
TGTGCCAGCAGCCCGCGGCGGCTAGCGGGGACTAATGAGCAGTTCTTC
>many|TRBJ2-1|TRBV12-3/TRBV12-4|.
CASSKTHEQFF
TGTGCCAGCAGTAAGACCCATGAGCAGTTCTTC
>many|TRBJ2-1|TRBV7-2|.
CASSLDLGYNEQFF
TGTGCCAGCAGCTTAGATCTCGGCTACAATGAGCAGTTCTTC
>once|TRBJ2-1|TRBV7-3|TRBD2
CANSLGEAGGRDEQFF
TGTGCCAACAGCCTGGGAGAAGCGGGGGGGCGGGATGAGCAGTTCTTC
>few|TRBJ1-6|TRBV7-9|.
CASSSPRVLSSYNSPLHF
TGTGCCAGCAGCTCCCCCCGGGTCTTGAGCTCCTATAATTCACCCCTCCACTTT
>.|TRBJ2-7|TRBV29-1|TRBD1
CSAGQSYEQYF
TGCAGCGCGGGACAGTCCTACGAGCAGTACTTC
>few|TRBJ2-5|TRBV7-6|TRBD2
CASSSGTSGYQETQYF
TGTGCCAGCAGCTCGGGGACTAGCGGGTACCAAGAGACCCAGTACTTC
>.|TRBJ1-5|TRBV19|.
CASSIDRLNQPQHF
TGTGCCAGTAGTATAGACCGCCTTAATCAGCCCCAGCATTTT
>once|TRBJ1-1|TRBV7-9|.
CATPGPGITEAFF
TGTGCCACCCCCGGTCCGGGTATCACTGAAGCTTTCTTT
>.|TRBJ2-1|TRBV10-3|TRBD1
CAIRVGQGNEQFF
TGTGCCATCAGAGTAGGACAGGGGAATGAGCAGTTCTTC
>.|TRBJ1-3|TRBV7-7|.
CASSSHPGNTIYF
TGTGCCAGCAGCTCCCACCCTGGAAACACCATATATTTT
>.|TRBJ1-5|TRBV7-3|TRBD1
CASSLMDRGSRNQPQHF
TGTGCCAGCAGCTTAATGGACAGGGGCTCGAGGAATCAGCCCCAGCATTTT
>.|TRBJ2-7|TRBV5-6|.
CASSLEGERLREQYF
TGTGCCAGCAGCTTGGAAGGGGAAAGGTTACGCGAGCAGTACTTC
>few|TRBJ2-1|TRBV2|TRBD2
CASRASGGAWDNEQFF
TGTGCCAGCAGGGCTAGCGGGGGGGCCTGGGACAATGAGCAGTTCTTC
>.|TRBJ1-6|TRBV28|.
CASSPGTGGSPLHF
TGTGCCAGCAGCCCCGGGACGGGCGGGTCACCCCTCCACTTT
>.|TRBJ1-1|TRBV10-3|.
CAISRLSNTEAFF
TGTGCCATCAGTCGATTGTCGAACACTGAAGCTTTCTTT
>.|TRBJ2-7|TRBV6-5|TRBD2
CASRGGESYEQYF
TGTGCCAGCAGGGGGGGGGAGAGCTACGAGCAGTACTTC
>few|TRBJ1-1|TRBV29-1|.
CSVGFSQGGLEAFF
TGCAGCGTTGGCTTCTCTCAAGGGGGACTTGAAGCTTTCTTT
>many|TRBJ2-4|TRBV7-2|TRBD2
CASSFLAGGLGNIQYF
TGTGCCAGCAGCTTCCTAGCGGGGGGCCTCGGGAACATTCAGTACTTC
>few|TRBJ2-3|TRBV7-6|.
CASSGGTTDTQYF
TGTGCCAGCAGCGGCGGGACCACAGATACGCAGTATTTT
>few|TRBJ2-2|TRBV6-5|.
CASSYLQTGELFF
TGTGCCAGCAGTTACCTACAGACCGGGGAGCTGTTTTTT
>.|TRBJ1-1|TRBV12-3/TRBV12-4|.
CASSSTETNTEAFF
TGTGCCAGCAGTTCCACGGAGACGAACACTGAAGCTTTCTTT
>.|TRBJ1-5|TRBV27|.
CVSSLSDSNQPQHF
TGTGTCAGCAGTTTATCGGATAGCAATCAGCCCCAGCATTTT
>.|TRBJ2-3|TRBV9|TRBD2
CASSVPSGGPLCCTDTQYF
TGTGCCAGCAGCGTCCCTAGCGGGGGGCCTCTTTGTTGCACAGATACGCAGTATTTT
>.|TRBJ2-1|TRBV5-5|.
CASSLPWTDYNEQFF
TGTGCCAGCAGCTTGCCCTGGACAGACTACAATGAGCAGTTCTTC
>many|TRBJ2-3|TRBV7-6|TRBD2
CASSLYIAGATDTQYF
TGTGCCAGCAGCTTATATATAGCGGGGGCTACAGATACGCAGTATTTT
>.|TRBJ2-5|TRBV6-2/TRBV6-3|.
CASTIPGWAAQETQYF
TGTGCCAGCACCATACCGGGCTGGGCGGCACAAGAGACCCAGTACTTC
>.|TRBJ1-4|TRBV29-1|.
CSVLTGGDEKLFF
TGCAGCGTCCTGACAGGAGGAGATGAAAAACTGTTTTTT
>few|TRBJ2-2|TRBV7-8|.
CASSFQGFTNTGELFF
TGTGCCAGCAGCTTTCAGGGGTTCACGAACACCGGGGAGCTGTTTTTT
>.|TRBJ2-3|TRBV20-1|TRBD2
CSASGTSAADTQYF
TGCAGTGCTTCCGGGACTAGCGCCGCAGATACGCAGTATTTT
>few|TRBJ2-4|TRBV7-9|TRBD2
CASSQRGHIQYF
TGTGCCAGCAGCCAGCGGGGACACATTCAGTACTTC
>.|TRBJ2-7|TRBV29-1|TRBD1
CSVEAETGARYEQYF
TGCAGCGTTGAAGCCGAGACAGGGGCTAGATACGAGCAGTACTTC
>.|TRBJ1-2|TRBV6-1|TRBD1
CANSWTGSNYGYTF
TGTGCCAACAGTTGGACAGGTTCTAACTATGGCTACACCTTC
>once|TRBJ2-7|TRBV12-3/TRBV12-4|.
CASRPGSGYEQYF
TGTGCCAGCAGGCCGGGGTCAGGGTACGAGCAGTACTTC
>few|TRBJ2-5|TRBV6-6|TRBD1
CASSHRQGEETQYF
TGTGCCAGCAGTCACCGACAGGGAGAAGAGACCCAGTACTTC
>few|TRBJ2-7|TRBV27|.
CASSLSGSRYEQYF
TGTGCCAGCAGTTTATCGGGGTCGCGCTACGAGCAGTACTTC
>few|TRBJ2-1|TRBV10-3|.
CAIRDRDNEQFF
TGTGCCATCAGAGACAGAGACAATGAGCAGTTCTTC
>.|TRBJ2-1|TRBV27|TRBD2
CASSTGLAGGQFF
TGTGCCAGCAGTACGGGACTAGCGGGGGGGCAGTTCTTC
>few|TRBJ2-1|TRBV7-9|TRBD1
CASSSPGTGVHEQFF
TGTGCCAGCAGCTCCCCCGGGACAGGGGTGCATGAGCAGTTCTTC
>.|TRBJ2-3|TRBV4-1|.
CASSLWDTQYF
TGCGCCAGCAGCCTATGGGATACGCAGTATTTT
>.|TRBJ1-2|TRBV29-1|TRBD1
CSVGGTDFNYGYTF
TGCAGCGTTGGAGGGACAGATTTTAACTATGGCTACACCTTC
>few|TRBJ2-1|TRBV27|.
CASSLPTMGEQFF
TGTGCCAGCAGTTTACCTACTATGGGTGAGCAGTTCTTC
>many|TRBJ1-5|TRBV7-9|.
CASSLSGAANQPQHF
TGTGCCAGCAGCTTATCCGGGGCGGCAAATCAGCCCCAGCATTTT
>few|TRBJ2-3|TRBV7-6|.
CASRRDAAPTDTQYF
TGTGCCAGCAGGCGGGACGCCGCTCCCACAGATACGCAGTATTTT
>.|TRBJ1-1|TRBV2|.
CASPGIGWNEAFF
TGTGCCAGCCCTGGAATAGGGTGGAATGAAGCTTTCTTT
>.|TRBJ2-4|TRBV3-1|TRBD1
CASSHGGTGSWIQYF
TGTGCCAGCAGCCACGGGGGGACAGGGTCTTGGATTCAGTACTTC
>.|TRBJ1-1|TRBV7-2|.
CASSLGVSHTEAFF
TGTGCCAGCAGCTTAGGCGTCAGTCACACTGAAGCTTTCTTT
>few|TRBJ2-1|TRBV9|.
CASSEGTGWDEQFF
TGTGCCAGCAGCGAAGGGACGGGGTGGGATGAGCAGTTCTTC
>.|TRBJ2-1|TRBV6-6|TRBD1
CASNGEQGRIDNEQFF
TGTGCCAGCAATGGTGAACAGGGGCGGATTGACAATGAGCAGTTCTTC
>.|TRBJ1-5|TRBV6-6|.
CASSYVVYSNQPQHF
TGTGCCAGCAGTTATGTAGTCTATAGCAATCAGCCCCAGCATTTT
>.|TRBJ1-5|TRBV6-6|.
CASISGGYNQPQHF
TGTGCCAGCATTAGTGGCGGATACAATCAGCCCCAGCATTTT
>.|TRBJ2-5|TRBV6-2/TRBV6-3|.
CANSARDGLVWETQYF
TGTGCCAACAGTGCCCGGGACGGCCTTGTGTGGGAGACCCAGTACTTC
>.|TRBJ2-2|TRBV19|.
CASSISTSPSTGELFF
TGTGCCAGTAGTATTAGCACTAGTCCGAGCACCGGGGAGCTGTTTTTT
>.|TRBJ1-6|TRBV7-9|.
CASSLTVPGKNSPLHF
TGTGCCAGCAGCTTAACTGTCCCAGGGAAAAATTCACCCCTCCACTTT